The 23 T cell receptor beta chains in this list originate from one sample, sequenced in a study of T-cell memory formation after mild COVID-19. TCRdb re-called the 5' RACE reads through MiXCR, storing one row per CDR3 protein. The top ten clones hold roughly a fifth of a sample with 300,000 to 350,000 distinct CDR3 sequences, around 15% of them seen once. The sample consisted of PBMCs or a T cell subset sorted from them (not recorded which). All receptors derive from a man between 18 and 35 years old who had mild COVID-19 (a few samples of this study predate the infection). Cell type and time point are not known.

This clonotype has only a few counts. The chain combines TRBV4-2 with TRBJ2-5, with 13 bases identical to TRBD2. J lost 5 bases, V lost 2 bases, and 17 bases had no gene match. This CDR3 is built from 20 residues. Germline CDR1 is LGHNA and CDR2 is YNFKEQ. DNA of the CDR3: TGTGCCAGCAGCCAATCCCTTCCGGGACTAGCGGGGACCAGGGGGGAGACCCAGTACTTC. It codes for CASSQSLPGLAGTRGETQYF.

CDR3 region: CASSYGSFNEKLFF. DNA for the CDR3: TGTGCCAGCAGCTACGGCAGCTTTAATGAAAAACTGTTTTTT. V and J are TRBV7-6 and TRBJ1-4; no definite D call. Germline CDR1 is SGHVS and CDR2 is FNYEAQ. V lost 4 bases and J lost 4, with 10 bases in between. The CDR3 contains 14 residues.

The sample holds a few counts of this clonotype. The rearrangement links TRBV7-6 to TRBJ2-7; D not resolved. The ends were cut back, 2 bases at V and 5 bases at J, with 10 bases in the middle. CDR1 is SGHVS, CDR2 FNYEAQ, per germline. The CDR3 extends over 13 amino acids. For the CDR3, the DNA is TGTGCCAGCAGCTTAAGCCATGCCAACGAGCAGTACTTC. Residues: CASSLSHANEQYF.

This clonotype is a singleton in its sample. The chain employs TRBV12-3 or TRBV12-4 and TRBJ2-1; D is perhaps TRBD1 (5 bases). The V end was cut by 0 bases, the J end by 9 bases, with 9 bases between. CDR3 length equals 13 residues. The CDR3 protein is CASSLAQGAEQFF. The CDR3 nucleotides are TGTGCCAGCAGTTTAGCCCAAGGGGCTGAGCAGTTCTTC.

The chain employs TRBV27 and TRBJ2-1; D gene unclear. The CDR3 length is 13 residues. The V gene's germline CDR1 is MNHEY and CDR2 SMNVEV (reference sequence). The germline V and J ends were trimmed by 6 bases and 4 bases, with 10 bases remaining between them. The CDR3 spells CASSDQKYNEQFF. The CDR3 DNA reads as TGTGCCAGCAGCGACCAGAAATACAATGAGCAGTTCTTC.

There are a few counts of this clonotype. The chain combines TRBV7-9 with TRBJ2-1, with 8 nucleotides matching TRBD1. The CDR3 runs to 15 residues. Germline V lookup: CDR1 SEHNR, CDR2 FQNEAQ (reference sequence). Unmatched junction bases numbered 10, after V lost 7 bases and J lost 5 bases. The CDR3 spells CASIRPDRANNEQFF. Here the CDR3 DNA reads TGTGCCAGCATTAGGCCGGACAGGGCGAACAATGAGCAGTTCTTC.

This clonotype was seen a handful of times. V is TRBV20-1 and J is TRBJ1-2; D uncertain. This CDR3 is built from 14 residues. V lost 3 bases and J lost 4, with 15 bases in between. CDR1 is DFQATT, CDR2 SNEGSKA, per germline (reference sequence). The chain's CDR3 is CSARVGRSFYGYTF. In DNA form, the CDR3 reads TGCAGTGCTAGGGTAGGACGGAGCTTCTATGGCTACACCTTC.

The chain uses TRBV5-6 and TRBJ1-2; D is unclear. Germline V gene data show CDR1 as SGHDT and CDR2 as YYEEEE. The CDR3 is 14 amino acids. Between the trimmed V and J ends, which lost 0 bases and 5 bases, there was a span of 11 bases. CDR3 amino acids: CASSLGVVTYGYTF. The CDR3 bases are TGTGCCAGCAGCTTGGGAGTTGTAACATATGGCTACACCTTC.

V and J are TRBV5-1 and TRBJ1-2; possibly TRBD1 for D (6 bases). Germline CDR1 is SGHRS and CDR2 is YFSETQ. V was pared by 3 bases and J by 11 bases, with 20 bases between. The CDR3 length is 14 residues. The CDR3 bases are TGCGCCAGCAGCTCAGAGTTGGGACACGCGTTGTACACCTTC. This sequence encodes CASSSELGHALYTF.

The V and J genes are TRBV20-1 and TRBJ1-5; 7 bases line up with TRBD1. J was trimmed by 6 bases and V by 4 bases; bases with no gene match: 12. The V gene's germline CDR1 is DFQATT and CDR2 SNEGSKA (reference sequence). There are 15 residues in the CDR3. CDR3 sequence (DNA): TGCAGTGCTATTTCGACAGGGACTGGGGGTCAGCCCCAGCATTTT. Protein product: CSAISTGTGGQPQHF.

This clonotype appeared a few times. The genes are TRBV7-2 and TRBJ2-1; 11 bases map to TRBD2. V was pared by 6 bases and J by 5 bases, with 3 bases of the junction left unmatched. In germline, CDR1 is SGHTA, CDR2 FQGNSA. This CDR3 is 14 amino acids long. This CDR3 is CASRHSGGDNEQFF. The CDR3 nucleotides are TGTGCCAGCAGACATAGCGGGGGGGACAATGAGCAGTTCTTC.

The chain joins TRBV20-1 to TRBJ1-1, with TRBD1 matching over 7 bases. V lost 2 bases, J lost 1 base, and 4 bases stayed unmatched. The CDR3 covers 14 residues. In germline, CDR1 is DFQATT, CDR2 SNEGSKA (reference sequence). CDR3 bases: TGCAGTGCTAGACTAAGACAGGGGAACACTGAAGCTTTCTTT. It encodes CSARLRQGNTEAFF.

The chain joins TRBV12-3 or TRBV12-4 to TRBJ2-5; 8 bases line up with TRBD1. The CDR3 contains 13 residues. V lost 7 bases to trimming and J lost 5 bases; unmatched junction nucleotides: 6. In DNA form, the CDR3 reads TGTGCCAGCACCCTCGGACAGGGTGAGACCCAGTACTTC. Its translation: CASTLGQGETQYF.

This clonotype was observed a handful of times. The rearrangement joins TRBV5-5 to TRBJ2-3; 10 bases agree with TRBD2. V lost 5 bases and J lost 1; bases outside the gene matches: 4. This CDR3 comprises 15 residues. The germline CDR1 and CDR2 sequences are SGHKS and YYEKEE (reference sequence). The CDR3 region has the DNA TGTGCCAGCAGTTTCGGGACTAGCGGCACAGATACGCAGTATTTT. This sequence encodes CASSFGTSGTDTQYF.

The chain uses TRBV7-3 and TRBJ2-2; D call uncertain. Trimming took off 4 bases at V and 6 bases at J, with 12 bases between the two ends. The V gene's germline CDR1 is SGHTA and CDR2 FQGTGA. CDR3 size: 14 residues. The DNA of the CDR3 is TGTGCCAGCAGCTCACCCCAGTCTTCCGGGGAGCTGTTTTTT. It codes for CASSSPQSSGELFF.

This clonotype was counted between two and nine times. The chain combines TRBV5-1 with TRBJ2-5, with D uncertain. This CDR3 has 11 residues. CDR1 SGHRS and CDR2 YFSETQ come from the germline V gene. V shed 10 bases and J shed 4 bases, with 11 bases lying between them. The CDR3 region is CAPHPPETQYF. CDR3 sequence (DNA): TGCGCCCCCCACCCCCCAGAGACCCAGTACTTC.

V is TRBV5-8 and J is TRBJ2-2; perhaps TRBD1 as D (5 bases). CDR1 is SGHTS, CDR2 YDEGEE, per germline. Deletions cut 0 bases from V and 4 bases from J, with 10 bases between. The CDR3 runs 15 residues. The CDR3 protein is CASSLGIGVTGELFF. In DNA form, the CDR3 reads TGTGCCAGCAGCTTGGGGATAGGGGTCACCGGGGAGCTGTTTTTT.

Only a few counts were recorded for this clonotype. The chain recombines TRBV5-1 with TRBJ1-3, with D unclear. Trimming removed 2 bases from V and 4 bases from J, with 10 bases in between. Germline assignment: CDR1 SGHRS and CDR2 YFSETQ. The length of the CDR3 is 14 residues. DNA of the CDR3: TGCGCCAGCAGCTTTACGGGGTTCGGAAACACCATATATTTT. It specifies CASSFTGFGNTIYF. Drawing the rest from reference TRBV5-1 and TRBJ1-3, the complete variable domain is KAGVTQTPRYLIKTRGQQVTLSCSPISGHRSVSWYQQTPGQGLQFLFEYFSETQRNKGNFPGRFSGRQFSNSRSEMNVSTLELGDSALYLCASSFTGFGNTIYFGEGSWLTVV.

The chain has TRBV5-1 and TRBJ1-2; D gene uncertain. Deletions cut 2 bases from V and 10 bases from J, with 12 bases between. CDR3 length: 12 amino acids. CDR1 is SGHRS, CDR2 YFSETQ, per germline. Written as DNA, the CDR3 is TGCGCCAGCAGCTTACAGCCAAGTTCCTACACCTTC. Translated: CASSLQPSSYTF. The full variable domain, rest sourced from reference TRBV5-1 and TRBJ1-2, is KAGVTQTPRYLIKTRGQQVTLSCSPISGHRSVSWYQQTPGQGLQFLFEYFSETQRNKGNFPGRFSGRQFSNSRSEMNVSTLELGDSALYLCASSLQPSSYTFGSGTRLTVV.

This chain connects TRBV5-6 to TRBJ2-2, with D uncertain. The CDR3 extends over 14 amino acids. V was shortened by 0 bases and J by 7 bases, with 10 bases between the two germline ends. Germline CDR1 is SGHDT and CDR2 is YYEEEE. Written as DNA, the CDR3 is TGTGCCAGCAGCTTGGAACTGAATATCGGGGAGCTGTTTTTT. As protein: CASSLELNIGELFF.

This clonotype was detected only a few times. The CDR3 reads CASSPDSGANVLTF. The CDR3 DNA reads TGTGCCAGCAGCCCAGACTCTGGGGCCAACGTCCTGACTTTC. V gene TRBV7-3 combines with J gene TRBJ2-6; no reliable D call. The CDR3 spans 14 residues. Trimming cost V 5 bases and J 0 bases, with 5 bases left between them. Germline CDR1 and CDR2: SGHTA and FQGTGA.

J is TRBJ2-7 and V is TRBV24-1; D is ambiguous. Trimming took off 6 bases at V and 1 base at J, with 3 bases between the two ends. Germline values: CDR1 KGHDR, CDR2 SFDVKD. There are 11 residues in the CDR3. The DNA for the CDR3 is TGTGCCACCAGTCAATCCTACGAGCAGTACTTC. It encodes CATSQSYEQYF.

This clonotype has only a few counts. V and J are TRBV7-2 and TRBJ1-3; D might be TRBD1 (6 bases). Trimming cost V 5 bases and J 4 bases, with 12 bases left between them. This CDR3 has 14 amino acids. Germline values: CDR1 SGHTA, CDR2 FQGNSA. Here the CDR3 DNA reads TGTGCCAGCAGCACACAACAGGGAGGAAACACCATATATTTT. Protein sequence: CASSTQQGGNTIYF.